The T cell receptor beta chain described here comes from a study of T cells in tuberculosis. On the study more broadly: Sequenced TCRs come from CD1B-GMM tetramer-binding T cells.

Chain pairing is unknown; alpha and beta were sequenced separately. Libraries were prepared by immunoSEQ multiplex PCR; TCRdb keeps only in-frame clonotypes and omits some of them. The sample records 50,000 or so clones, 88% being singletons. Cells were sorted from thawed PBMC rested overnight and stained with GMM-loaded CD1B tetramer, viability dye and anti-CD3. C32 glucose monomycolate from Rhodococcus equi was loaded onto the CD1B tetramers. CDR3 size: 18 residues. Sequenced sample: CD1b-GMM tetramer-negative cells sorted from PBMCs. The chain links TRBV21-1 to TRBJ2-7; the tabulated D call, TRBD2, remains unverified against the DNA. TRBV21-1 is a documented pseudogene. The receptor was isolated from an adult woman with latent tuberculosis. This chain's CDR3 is CASSKEQRSGGLDYEQYF. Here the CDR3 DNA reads TGTGCCAGCAGCAAAGAACAAAGAAGCGGGGGCCTCGACTACGAGCAGTACTTC.